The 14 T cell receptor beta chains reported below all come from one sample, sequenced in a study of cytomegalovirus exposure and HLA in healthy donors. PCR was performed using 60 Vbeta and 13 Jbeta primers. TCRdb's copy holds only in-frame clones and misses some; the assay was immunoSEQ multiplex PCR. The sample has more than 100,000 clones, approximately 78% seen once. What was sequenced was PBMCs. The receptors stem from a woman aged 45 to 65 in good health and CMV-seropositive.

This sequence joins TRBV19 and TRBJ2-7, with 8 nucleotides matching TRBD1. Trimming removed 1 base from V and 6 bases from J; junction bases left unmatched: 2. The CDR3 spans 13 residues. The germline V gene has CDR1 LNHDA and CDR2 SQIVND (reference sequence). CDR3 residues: CASSIGTGTEQYF. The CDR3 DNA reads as TGTGCCAGTAGTATAGGGACAGGGACCGAGCAGTACTTC.

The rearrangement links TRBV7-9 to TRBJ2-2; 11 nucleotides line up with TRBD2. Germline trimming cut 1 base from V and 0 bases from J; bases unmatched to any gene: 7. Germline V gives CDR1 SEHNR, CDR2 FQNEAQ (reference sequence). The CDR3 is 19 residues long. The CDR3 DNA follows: TGTGCCAGCAGCTTAGTGGGATGGACTAGCGGGCCGAACACCGGGGAGCTGTTTTTT. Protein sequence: CASSLVGWTSGPNTGELFF.

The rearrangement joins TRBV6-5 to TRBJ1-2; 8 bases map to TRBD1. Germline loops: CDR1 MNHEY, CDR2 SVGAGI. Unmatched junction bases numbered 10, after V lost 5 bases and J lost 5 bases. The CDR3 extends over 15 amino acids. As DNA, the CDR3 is TGTGCCAGCAGTCCGGGGACAGGCGTCACTTATGGCTACACCTTC. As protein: CASSPGTGVTYGYTF.

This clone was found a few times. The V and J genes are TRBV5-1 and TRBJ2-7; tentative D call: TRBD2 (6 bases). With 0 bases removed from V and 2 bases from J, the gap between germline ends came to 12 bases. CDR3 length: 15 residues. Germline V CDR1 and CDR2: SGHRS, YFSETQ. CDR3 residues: CASSLVGEATYEQYF. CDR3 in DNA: TGCGCCAGCAGCTTGGTGGGGGAGGCGACCTACGAGCAGTACTTC. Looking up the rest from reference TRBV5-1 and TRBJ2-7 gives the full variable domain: KAGVTQTPRYLIKTRGQQVTLSCSPISGHRSVSWYQQTPGQGLQFLFEYFSETQRNKGNFPGRFSGRQFSNSRSEMNVSTLELGDSALYLCASSLVGEATYEQYFGPGTRLTVT.

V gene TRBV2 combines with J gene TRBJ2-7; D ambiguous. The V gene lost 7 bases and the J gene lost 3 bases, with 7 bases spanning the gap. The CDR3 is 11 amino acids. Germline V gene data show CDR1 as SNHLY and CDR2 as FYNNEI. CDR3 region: CASTPFYEQYF. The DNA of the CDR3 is TGTGCCAGCACCCCCTTCTACGAGCAGTACTTC.

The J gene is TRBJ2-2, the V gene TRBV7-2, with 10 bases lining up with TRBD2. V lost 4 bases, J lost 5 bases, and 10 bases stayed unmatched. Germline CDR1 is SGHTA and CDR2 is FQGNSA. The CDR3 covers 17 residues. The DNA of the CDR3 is TGTGCCAGCAGCTCAGAGAGCGGGGGGGCCCATACCGGGGAGCTGTTTTTT. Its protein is CASSSESGGAHTGELFF.

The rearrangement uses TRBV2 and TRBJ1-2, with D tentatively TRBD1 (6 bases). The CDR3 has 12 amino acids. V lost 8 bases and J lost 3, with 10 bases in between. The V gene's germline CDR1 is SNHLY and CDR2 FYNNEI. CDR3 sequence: CASGWTDYGYTF. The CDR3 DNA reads TGTGCCAGCGGATGGACAGACTATGGCTACACCTTC.

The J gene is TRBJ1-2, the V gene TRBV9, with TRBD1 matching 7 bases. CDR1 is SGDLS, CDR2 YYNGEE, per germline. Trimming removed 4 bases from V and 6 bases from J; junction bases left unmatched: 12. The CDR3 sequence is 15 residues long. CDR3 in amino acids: CASSFARGSTNGYTF. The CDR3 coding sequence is TGTGCCAGCAGCTTCGCCAGGGGGAGTACTAATGGCTACACCTTC. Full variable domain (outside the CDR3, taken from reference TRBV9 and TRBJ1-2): DSGVTQTPKHLITATGQRVTLRCSPRSGDLSVYWYQQSLDQGLQFLIQYYNGEERAKGNILERFSAQQFPDLHSELNLSSLELGDSALYFCASSFARGSTNGYTFGSGTRLTVV.

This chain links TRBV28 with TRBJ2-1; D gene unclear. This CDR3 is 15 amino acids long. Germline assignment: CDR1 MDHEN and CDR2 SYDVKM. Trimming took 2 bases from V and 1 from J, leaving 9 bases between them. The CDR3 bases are TGTGCCAGCAGTTTAGGAGACTTTTCCTACAATGAGCAGTTCTTC. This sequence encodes CASSLGDFSYNEQFF.

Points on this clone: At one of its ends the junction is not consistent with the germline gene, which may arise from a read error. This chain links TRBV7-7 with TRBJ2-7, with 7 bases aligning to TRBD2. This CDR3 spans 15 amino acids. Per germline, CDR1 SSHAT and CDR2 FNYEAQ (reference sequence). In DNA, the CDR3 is TGTGCTAGCAGCCCCGGACTAGGAGGCACCTACGAGCAGTACTTC. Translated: CASSPGLGGTYEQYF.

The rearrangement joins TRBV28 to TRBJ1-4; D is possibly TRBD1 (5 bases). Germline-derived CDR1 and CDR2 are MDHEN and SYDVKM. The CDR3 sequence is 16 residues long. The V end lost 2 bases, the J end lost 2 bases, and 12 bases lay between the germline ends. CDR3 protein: CASSLMGEGTNEKLFF. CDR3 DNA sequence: TGTGCCAGCAGTTTAATGGGGGAGGGCACTAATGAAAAACTGTTTTTT.

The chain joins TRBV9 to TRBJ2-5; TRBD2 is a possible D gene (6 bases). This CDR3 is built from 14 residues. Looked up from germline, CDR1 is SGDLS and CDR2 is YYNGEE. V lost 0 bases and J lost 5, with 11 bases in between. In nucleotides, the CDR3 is TGTGCCAGCAGCGTAGGACTAGGGACGGAGACCCAGTACTTC. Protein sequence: CASSVGLGTETQYF.

As DNA, the CDR3 is TGTGCCACGCGGAATTCGGGACAGTTCACCGGGGAGCTGTTTTTT. Translated: CATRNSGQFTGELFF. V is TRBV28 and J is TRBJ2-2; 7 bases line up with TRBD1. Germline CDR1 is MDHEN and CDR2 is SYDVKM. J was trimmed by 4 bases and V by 10 bases; bases with no gene match: 12. The CDR3 loop spans 15 amino acids.

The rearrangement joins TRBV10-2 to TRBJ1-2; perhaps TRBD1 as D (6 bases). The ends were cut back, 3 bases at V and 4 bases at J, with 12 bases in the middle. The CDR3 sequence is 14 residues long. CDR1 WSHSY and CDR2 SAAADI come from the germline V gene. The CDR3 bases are TGCGCCAGCAGTGAATGGGGGGGGGCCTATGGCTACACCTTC. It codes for CASSEWGGAYGYTF.